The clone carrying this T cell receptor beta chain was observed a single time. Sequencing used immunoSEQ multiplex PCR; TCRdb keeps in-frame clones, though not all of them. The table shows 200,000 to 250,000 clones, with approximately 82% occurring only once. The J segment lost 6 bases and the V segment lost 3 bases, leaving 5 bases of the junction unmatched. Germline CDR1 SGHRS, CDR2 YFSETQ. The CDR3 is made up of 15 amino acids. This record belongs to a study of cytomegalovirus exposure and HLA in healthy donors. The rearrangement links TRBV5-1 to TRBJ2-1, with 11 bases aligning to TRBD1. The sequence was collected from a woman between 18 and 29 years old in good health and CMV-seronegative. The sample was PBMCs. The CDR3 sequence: CASSSSGQGVNEQFF. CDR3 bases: TGCGCCAGCAGCTCCTCGGGACAGGGGGTCAATGAGCAGTTCTTC.